This TCR beta chain is drawn from a study of human T cells and chemical hapten exposure. In the study overall: Investigators sensitized around 2 cm by around 2 cm of upper inner arm skin with 2% DPC. Each patch test put 0.01% DPC on the upper back, and results were read at 6 days.

Germline V gives CDR1 SGDLS, CDR2 YYNGEE. J was trimmed by 8 bases and V by 4 bases; bases with no gene match: 9. This CDR3 contains 15 residues. This clonotype was detected only a few times. Individual cDNA molecules (in the library) carried attached unique molecular identifiers. Using its own MiXCR run on the RACE reads, TCRdb lists one record per CDR3 protein. The profile shows 80,000 to 95,000 distinct CDR3 sequences, approximately 9.9% of them singletons. Time point described: pre-sensitization, week 0. Stated treatment: therapeutic diphenylcyclopropenone sensitization with weekly scalp DPC. Donors, patients with alopecia ranging from 18 to 70 years old and judged suitable for DPC, provided samples.

Source: whole blood, taken in connection with sensitization to the hapten diphenylcyclopropenone (DPC). V gene TRBV9 combines with J gene TRBJ2-1; 10 bases fit TRBD2. This clonotype was sampled from a middle-aged woman with alopecia areata. Some clones in this sample may be carry-over from other donors' samples. For the CDR3, the DNA is TGTGCCAGCAGCTCAGCGGGGGGGGCTTGGGATGAGCAGTTCTTC. This translates into CASSSAGGAWDEQFF. The entire variable domain, with the rest obtained from reference TRBV9 and TRBJ2-1, is as follows: DSGVTQTPKHLITATGQRVTLRCSPRSGDLSVYWYQQSLDQGLQFLIQYYNGEERAKGNILERFSAQQFPDLHSELNLSSLELGDSALYFCASSSAGGAWDEQFFGPGTRLTVL.